Shown below are 27 T cell receptor beta chains from a single sample sequenced in a study of T cells after posttransplantation cyclophosphamide. The protocol was immunoSEQ multiplex PCR, while the TCRdb copy is restricted to in-frame clones and leaves out a portion. Altogether almost 35,000 clones were found in the sample, and no singletons occur. Sample: PBMCs. The receptors stem from a woman aged 45 to 65 in good health and a related stem cell transplant donor.

This clone was seen ten or more times. This sequence joins TRBV7-9 and TRBJ1-1; D gene ambiguous. Trimming left V 1 base short and J 2 bases short, with 14 bases between. The CDR3 has 16 amino acids. Germline V gene data show CDR1 as SEHNR and CDR2 as FQNEAQ (reference sequence). CDR3 in amino acids: CASSLVRGSVNTEAFF. The CDR3, as DNA: TGTGCCAGCAGCTTAGTTCGGGGTTCCGTTAACACTGAAGCTTTCTTT.

There are many counts of this clone. V is TRBV28 and J is TRBJ2-7; 11 positions match TRBD2. Trimming took 3 bases from V and 5 from J; bases not matched to a gene: 6. Germline CDR1 is MDHEN and CDR2 is SYDVKM. The CDR3 runs 15 residues. CDR3: CASSFSGTSGNEQYF. The CDR3 DNA reads as TGTGCCAGCAGTTTCTCCGGGACTAGCGGTAACGAGCAGTACTTC.

This clone showed up many times. The chain has TRBV7-2 and TRBJ2-3; 10 bases line up with TRBD1. The CDR3 covers 15 residues. Looked up from germline, CDR1 is SGHTA and CDR2 is FQGNSA. Unmatched junction bases numbered 6, after V lost 5 bases and J lost 4 bases. The CDR3, as DNA: TGTGCCAGCAGCCCAGGGACAGGGGAGGCAGATACGCAGTATTTT. Protein: CASSPGTGEADTQYF.

This clone occurred many times. The rearrangement links TRBV7-2 to TRBJ2-1; 7 nucleotides agree with TRBD2. V shed 3 bases, J shed 7 bases, and the junction held 3 bases outside the gene matches. This CDR3 contains 13 residues. The germline V gene encodes CDR1 SGHTA and CDR2 FQGNSA. CDR3 protein: CASSLKRENEQFF. In DNA, the CDR3 is TGTGCCAGCAGCTTGAAGCGGGAAAATGAGCAGTTCTTC.

This clone has just a few counts. CDR3 sequence (DNA): TGTGCCAGCAGCGACTCCCTTCAGGGTATTATCACAGATACGCAGTATTTT. Its translation is CASSDSLQGIITDTQYF. The chain combines TRBV9 with TRBJ2-3; tentatively, D is TRBD1 (5 bases). V lost 3 bases to trimming and J lost 2 bases, with 19 bases between them. The CDR3 totals 17 residues. CDR1 is SGDLS and CDR2 is YYNGEE in the germline V gene.

This clone was observed many times. V usage is TRBV19 and J usage is TRBJ1-5; 7 nucleotides align to TRBD1. The germline CDR1 and CDR2 sequences are LNHDA and SQIVND (reference sequence). The V segment lost 5 bases and the J segment 6 bases; nucleotides outside the gene matches: 10. The length of the CDR3 is 15 residues. The CDR3 loop is CASSFNTGAGQPQHF. The CDR3 bases are TGTGCCAGTAGTTTTAACACAGGGGCTGGTCAGCCCCAGCATTTT. Full variable domain (rest looked up from reference TRBV19 and TRBJ1-5): DGGITQSPKYLFRKEGQNVTLSCEQNLNHDAMYWYRQDPGQGLRLIYYSQIVNDFQKGDIAEGYSVSREKKESFPLTVTSAQKNPTAFYLCASSFNTGAGQPQHFGDGTRLSIL.

At least ten counts were recorded for this clone. The DNA of the CDR3 is TGTGCCAGCAGCTCGGGACAGCGCCCCTACGAGCAGTACTTC. Translating gives CASSSGQRPYEQYF. The chain employs TRBV5-4 and TRBJ2-7; 7 nucleotides agree with TRBD1. This CDR3 region has 14 residues. Losses at the gene ends were 3 bases for V and 2 bases for J; bases not matched to a gene: 5. Germline V gene sequence: CDR1 SGHNT, CDR2 YYREEE (reference sequence).

This clone was seen many times. The J gene is TRBJ1-4, the V gene TRBV19; a possible D gene is TRBD1 (6 bases). CDR1 and CDR2 (germline): LNHDA, SQIVND (reference sequence). This CDR3 is 13 amino acids long. Trimming took 5 bases from V and 8 from J, leaving 12 bases between them. In DNA, the CDR3 is TGTGCCAGTAGTCCCGACAGGCGGGAAAAACTGTTTTTT. This sequence encodes CASSPDRREKLFF.

This clone was picked up many times. V is TRBV6-5 and J is TRBJ1-2; 7 bases map to TRBD1. Germline assignment: CDR1 MNHEY and CDR2 SVGAGI. This CDR3 spans 12 amino acids. The V gene end was trimmed by 10 bases and the J gene end by 6 bases; junction bases not matched to a gene: 8. CDR3: CATTDRADGYTF. CDR3 DNA sequence: TGTGCCACCACAGACAGGGCGGATGGCTACACCTTC.

This clone was observed a few times. The chain uses TRBV24-1 and TRBJ2-3, with TRBD1 as a possible D gene (5 bases). Germline V gene data show CDR1 as KGHDR and CDR2 as SFDVKD. The CDR3 is 11 residues long. Trimming shortened V by 4 bases and J by 9 bases, and 7 bases separated the two germline ends. CDR3 sequence (DNA): TGTGCCACCAGTGACAGGGTCACGCAGTATTTT. This encodes CATSDRVTQYF.

This clone was recorded many times. The chain uses TRBV18 and TRBJ1-3; 8 bases agree with TRBD1. The CDR3 runs to 14 residues. The germline CDR1 and CDR2 sequences are KGHSH and LQKENI. Germline trimming cut 6 bases from V and 2 bases from J; bases unmatched to any gene: 3. The DNA for the CDR3 is TGTGCCAGCTCTCCGGACAGGGCTGGAAACACCATATATTTT. Amino acid sequence: CASSPDRAGNTIYF.

This clone has ten or more counts. The chain employs TRBV28 and TRBJ2-3, with D perhaps matching TRBD1 (5 bases). Trimming shortened V by 5 bases and J by 2 bases, and 11 bases separated the two germline ends. Germline-derived CDR1 and CDR2 are MDHEN and SYDVKM. This CDR3 contains 14 residues. The CDR3, as DNA: TGTGCCAGCAGTCTGGGGCAGACCACAGATACGCAGTATTTT. This encodes CASSLGQTTDTQYF.

This clone was observed at least ten times. The chain is built from TRBV2 and TRBJ1-1, with D perhaps matching TRBD1 (6 bases). CDR1 is SNHLY and CDR2 is FYNNEI in the germline V gene. V lost 8 bases to trimming and J lost 1 base, with 14 bases between them. The CDR3 totals 14 residues. As DNA, the CDR3 is TGTGCCAGCGGCAGGGGACACCAGAACACTGAAGCTTTCTTT. This codes for CASGRGHQNTEAFF.

The V call is TRBV6-6, the J call TRBJ1-1, with D unclear. Between the trimmed V and J ends, which lost 2 bases and 1 base, there was a span of 11 bases. The CDR3 runs to 15 residues. From germline, CDR1 is MNHNY and CDR2 SVGAGI (reference sequence). The CDR3 spells CASSYPPARNTEAFF. The DNA of the CDR3 is TGTGCCAGCAGTTACCCGCCCGCGAGGAACACTGAAGCTTTCTTT.

This clone was observed a few times. This chain links TRBV30 with TRBJ1-5; 9 nucleotides align to TRBD1. Germline V gene lookup returns CDR1 GTSNPN and CDR2 SVGIG (reference sequence). The V and J ends lost 0 bases and 5 bases, in that order; junction bases with no gene match: 5. The CDR3 runs 15 residues. The CDR3, as DNA: TGTGCCTGGAGTGTAGGGACAGGGTGGGATCAGCCCCAGCATTTT. This encodes CAWSVGTGWDQPQHF.

This clone appeared many times. V gene TRBV5-6 combines with J gene TRBJ1-3; no clear D gene. This CDR3 contains 13 residues. V was trimmed by 4 bases and J by 7 bases, leaving 12 bases between them. Germline assignment: CDR1 SGHDT and CDR2 YYEEEE. In DNA, the CDR3 is TGTGCCAGCAGCCTGCGGGGATGGAACACCATATATTTT. Translating it yields CASSLRGWNTIYF.

This clone has just a few counts. This rearrangement joins TRBV9 to TRBJ2-3; 8 nucleotides align to TRBD2. This CDR3 has 16 amino acids. CDR1 is SGDLS, CDR2 YYNGEE, per germline. J was trimmed by 3 bases and V by 0 bases; bases with no gene match: 6. CDR3 residues: CASSVEGGRRTDTQYF. In DNA, the CDR3 is TGTGCCAGCAGCGTAGAGGGCGGGAGGAGGACAGATACGCAGTATTTT.

Many counts were recorded for this clone. V is TRBV6-1 and J is TRBJ2-7; 9 bases align to TRBD1. The CDR3 sequence is 15 residues long. Germline-derived CDR1 and CDR2 are MNHNS and SASEGT. V lost 5 bases to trimming and J lost 2 bases; unmatched junction nucleotides: 7. The CDR3 DNA follows: TGTGCCAGCAGTCGGGACAGGGAAGGGCCCTACGAGCAGTACTTC. Its protein product is CASSRDREGPYEQYF.

The chain links TRBV11-3 to TRBJ2-2, with D unclear. In germline, CDR1 is SGHNT, CDR2 YENEEA. Trimming pared 2 bases from V and 7 bases from J, leaving 5 bases between. The CDR3 is 12 residues long. The CDR3 here is CASSLYSGELFF. In DNA, the CDR3 is TGTGCCAGCAGCTTATATAGCGGGGAGCTGTTTTTT.

This clone was seen a handful of times. This chain joins TRBV30 and TRBJ2-3; D might be TRBD2 (6 bases). The CDR3 runs 15 residues. V lost 1 base and J 5 bases, leaving 16 bases between the germline ends. The germline CDR1 and CDR2 sequences are GTSNPN and SVGIG (reference sequence). The CDR3 DNA is TGTGCCTGGAGTGCGAGACAAATGGGGGGAGATACGCAGTATTTT. Translating gives CAWSARQMGGDTQYF. Drawing the rest from reference TRBV30 and TRBJ2-3, the complete variable domain is SQTIHQWPATLVQPVGSPLSLECTVEGTSNPNLYWYRQAAGRGLQLLFYSVGIGQISSEVPQNLSASRPQDRQFILSSKKLLLSDSGFYLCAWSARQMGGDTQYFGPGTRLTVL.

This clone was recorded many times. This chain connects TRBV4-1 to TRBJ1-1; D is unresolved. CDR1 and CDR2 from the germline V gene are MGHRA and YSYEKL. V lost 3 bases to trimming and J lost 0 bases, with 8 bases between them. This CDR3 region has 14 residues. CDR3 DNA: TGCGCCAGCAGCCACAATTCCATGAACACTGAAGCTTTCTTT. Translating gives CASSHNSMNTEAFF.

This clone appeared many times. The chain links TRBV5-1 to TRBJ2-1; 9 bases align to TRBD1. This CDR3 contains 15 residues. Germline CDR1 reads SGHRS; CDR2 reads YFSETQ. The V and J ends lost 0 bases and 4 bases, in that order; junction bases with no gene match: 2. The CDR3 here is CASSLGQGEYNEQFF. In nucleotides, the CDR3 is TGCGCCAGCAGCTTGGGACAGGGGGAGTACAATGAGCAGTTCTTC.

This clone has more than one count but fewer than ten. The chain recombines TRBV9 with TRBJ1-1; 10 bases fit TRBD1. CDR3 size: 14 residues. V was pared by 7 bases and J by 2 bases, with 5 bases of the junction left unmatched. Looked up from germline, CDR1 is SGDLS and CDR2 is YYNGEE. The CDR3 DNA reads as TGTGCCAGCCGACAGGGGGCCTATAACACTGAAGCTTTCTTT. Amino acid sequence: CASRQGAYNTEAFF.

This clone was counted ten times or more. The chain has TRBV30 and TRBJ2-1; D gene unclear. CDR1 is GTSNPN and CDR2 is SVGIG in the germline V gene (reference sequence). V lost 0 bases and J lost 7, with 10 bases in between. The CDR3 is 13 amino acids. CDR3 DNA sequence: TGTGCCTGGAGTGTAAACTTGTTAAATGAGCAGTTCTTC. Translating it yields CAWSVNLLNEQFF.

This clone was seen ten or more times. The genes are TRBV19 and TRBJ1-5, with a possible D match to TRBD1 (5 bases). From germline, CDR1 is LNHDA and CDR2 SQIVND (reference sequence). This CDR3 is 17 amino acids long. V was cut by 3 bases and J by 0 bases, with 15 bases left in between. The CDR3 nucleotides are TGTGCCAGTAGTATTCTAATTTCGGGGGTTAGCAATCAGCCCCAGCATTTT. Its protein product is CASSILISGVSNQPQHF.

This clone was seen repeatedly, ten times or more. The rearrangement links TRBV6-5 to TRBJ2-5, with D tentatively TRBD2 (7 bases). CDR1 MNHEY and CDR2 SVGAGI come from the germline V gene. The CDR3 sequence is 15 residues long. With 5 bases removed from V and 4 bases from J, the gap between germline ends came to 17 bases. In nucleotides, the CDR3 is TGTGCCAGCAGTCGCCACGTGCGGGGGCGAGAGACCCAGTACTTC. This gives the protein CASSRHVRGRETQYF.

This clone was detected ten times or more. This rearrangement joins TRBV5-1 to TRBJ1-4, with D possibly TRBD1 on 6 matching bases. This CDR3 region has 14 residues. CDR1 is SGHRS, CDR2 YFSETQ, per germline. The V end lost 4 bases, the J end lost 10 bases, and 17 bases lay between the germline ends. CDR3 in DNA: TGCGCCAGCAGCCTACGTCGGACAGAGGGAAAACTGTTTTTT. Its protein product is CASSLRRTEGKLFF.